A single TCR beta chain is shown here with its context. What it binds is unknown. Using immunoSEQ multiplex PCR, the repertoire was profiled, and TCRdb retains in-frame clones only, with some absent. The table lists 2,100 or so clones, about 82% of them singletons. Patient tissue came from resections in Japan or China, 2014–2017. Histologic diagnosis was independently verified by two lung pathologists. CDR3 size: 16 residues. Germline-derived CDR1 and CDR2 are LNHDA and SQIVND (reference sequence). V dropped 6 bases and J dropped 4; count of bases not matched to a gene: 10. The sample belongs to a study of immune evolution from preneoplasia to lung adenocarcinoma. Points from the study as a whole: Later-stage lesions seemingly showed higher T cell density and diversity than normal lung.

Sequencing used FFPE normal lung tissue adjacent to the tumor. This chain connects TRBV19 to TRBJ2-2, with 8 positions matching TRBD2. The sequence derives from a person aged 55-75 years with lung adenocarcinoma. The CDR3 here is CASSTTGTRGTGELFF. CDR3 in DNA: TGTGCCAGTAGCACAACCGGGACTAGAGGCACCGGGGAGCTGTTTTTT.